This T cell receptor beta chain was sequenced in a study of regulatory T cells in long-lasting Graves disease. Libraries of TCR beta came from iRepertoire HTBI primers plus Arm-PCR of CDR3 regions. TCRdb re-derived calls from the multiplex PCR reads in MiXCR, one entry per CDR3 protein. The sample has around 250,000 distinct CDR3 sequences; approximately 20% are singletons. General study points: Favoring TRBV28, TRBJ1-2 and TRBJ2-5 was a feature seen in persistent disease.

This clonotype turned up a few times. The antigen is unknown. Time point: newly diagnosed GD, antithyroid drugs for less than 3 months. PBMC-derived RNA was used for the TCR library. Per germline, CDR1 LNHDA and CDR2 SQIVND (reference sequence). The V gene lost 7 bases and the J gene lost 4 bases, with 13 bases spanning the gap. The CDR3 loop spans 13 amino acids. This sample was also put to use in a study of T cells in Graves' hyperthyroidism and ophthalmopathy.

The clonotype comes from a woman in her thirties with Graves disease. The chain carries TRBV19 and TRBJ1-2; weak D call: TRBD1 (6 bases). Here the sequenced sample was peripheral blood mononuclear cells (PBMCs), taken at new diagnosis, from a patient treated with antithyroid drugs. The CDR3 bases are TGTGCCAGTATCCCCAGGGGTTCCTATGGCTACACCTTC. Its translation is CASIPRGSYGYTF.